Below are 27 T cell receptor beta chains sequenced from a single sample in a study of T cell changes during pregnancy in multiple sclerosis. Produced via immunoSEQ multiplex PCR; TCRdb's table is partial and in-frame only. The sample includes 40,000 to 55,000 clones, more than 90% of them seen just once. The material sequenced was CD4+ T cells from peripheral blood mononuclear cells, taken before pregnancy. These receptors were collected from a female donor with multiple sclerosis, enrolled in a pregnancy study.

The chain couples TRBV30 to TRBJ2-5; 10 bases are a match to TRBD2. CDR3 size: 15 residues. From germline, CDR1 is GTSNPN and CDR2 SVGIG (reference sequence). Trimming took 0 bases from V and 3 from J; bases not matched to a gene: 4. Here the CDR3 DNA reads TGTGCCTGGAGTGTAGGGACTAGCGCCAAAGAGACCCAGTACTTC. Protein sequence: CAWSVGTSAKETQYF.

The CDR3 DNA reads TGTGCCAGCAGTCGACAGGGTTTGAATACCTACAATGAGCAGTTCTTC. This encodes CASSRQGLNTYNEQFF. The chain joins TRBV2 to TRBJ2-1, with 7 bases fitting TRBD1. CDR1 SNHLY and CDR2 FYNNEI come from the germline V gene. V shed 5 bases and J 2 bases; nucleotides not matched to a gene: 9. CDR3 length equals 16 residues.

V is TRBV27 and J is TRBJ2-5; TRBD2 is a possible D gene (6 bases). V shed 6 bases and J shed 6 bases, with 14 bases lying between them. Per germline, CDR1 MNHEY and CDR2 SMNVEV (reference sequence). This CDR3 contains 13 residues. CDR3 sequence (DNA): TGTGCCAGCAGCCCCCCTAGCGAAAAGACCCAGTACTTC. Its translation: CASSPPSEKTQYF.

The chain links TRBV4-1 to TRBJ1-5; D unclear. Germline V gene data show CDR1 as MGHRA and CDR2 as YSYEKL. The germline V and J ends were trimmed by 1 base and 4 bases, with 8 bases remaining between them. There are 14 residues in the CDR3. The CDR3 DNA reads TGCGCCAGCAGCCAAGTTGCACTGAATCAGCCCCAGCATTTT. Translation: CASSQVALNQPQHF.

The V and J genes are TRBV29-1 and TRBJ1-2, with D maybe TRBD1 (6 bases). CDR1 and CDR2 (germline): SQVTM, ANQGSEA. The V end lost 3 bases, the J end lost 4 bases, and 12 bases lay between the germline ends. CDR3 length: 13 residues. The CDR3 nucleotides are TGCAGCGTTGATTTTACAGGGTCCTATGGCTACACCTTC. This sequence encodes CSVDFTGSYGYTF. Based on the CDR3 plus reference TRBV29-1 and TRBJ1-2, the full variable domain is SAVISQKPSRDICQRGTSLTIQCQVDSQVTMMFWYRQQPGQSLTLIATANQGSEATYESGFVIDKFPISRPNLTFSTLTVSNMSPEDSSIYLCSVDFTGSYGYTFGSGTRLTVV.

Here the CDR3 DNA reads TGTGCCAGCAGCCAATACAGGAGTGGGGTAGAAGAGACCCAGTACTTC. As protein: CASSQYRSGVEETQYF. J is TRBJ2-5 and V is TRBV13; possibly TRBD1 for D (5 bases). The V and J ends lost 5 bases and 3 bases respectively, with 19 bases between them. The germline V gene encodes CDR1 PRHDT and CDR2 FYEKMQ (reference sequence). This CDR3 contains 16 residues. Full variable domain (rest looked up from reference TRBV13 and TRBJ2-5): AAGVIQSPRHLIKEKRETATLKCYPIPRHDTVYWYQQGPGQDPQFLISFYEKMQSDKGSIPDRFSAQQFSDYHSELNMSSLELGDSALYFCASSQYRSGVEETQYFGPGTRLLVL.

The CDR3 sequence: CAWGGVRSSGANVLTF. CDR3 DNA: TGTGCCTGGGGAGGAGTGCGGAGCTCTGGGGCCAACGTCCTGACTTTC. J is TRBJ2-6 and V is TRBV30, with D possibly being TRBD2 (5 bases). Germline CDR1 is GTSNPN and CDR2 is SVGIG (reference sequence). V was cut by 5 bases and J by 0 bases, with 14 bases left in between. This CDR3 is built from 16 residues.

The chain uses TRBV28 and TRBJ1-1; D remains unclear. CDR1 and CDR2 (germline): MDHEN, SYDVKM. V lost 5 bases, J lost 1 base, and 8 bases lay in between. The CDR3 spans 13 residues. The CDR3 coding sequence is TGTGCCAGCAGTGACGACTGGAACACTGAAGCTTTCTTT. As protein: CASSDDWNTEAFF.

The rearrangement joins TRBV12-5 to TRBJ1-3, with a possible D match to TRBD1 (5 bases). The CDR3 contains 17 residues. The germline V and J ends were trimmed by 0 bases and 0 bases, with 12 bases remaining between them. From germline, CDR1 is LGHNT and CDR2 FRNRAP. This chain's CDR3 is CASGLVLGRDSGNTIYF. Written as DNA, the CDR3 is TGTGCTAGTGGTTTGGTACTCGGCAGGGACTCTGGAAACACCATATATTTT.

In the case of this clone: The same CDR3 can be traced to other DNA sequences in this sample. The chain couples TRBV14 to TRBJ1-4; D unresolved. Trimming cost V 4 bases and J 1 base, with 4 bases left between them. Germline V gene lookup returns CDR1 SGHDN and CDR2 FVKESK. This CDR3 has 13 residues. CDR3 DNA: TGTGCCAGCAGCCGCGGAACTAATGAAAAACTGTTTTTT. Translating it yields CASSRGTNEKLFF.

This CDR3 is CASRTGMNTEAFF. In nucleotides, the CDR3 is TGTGCCAGCAGGACAGGAATGAACACTGAAGCTTTCTTT. This sequence joins TRBV11-2 and TRBJ1-1, with D possibly TRBD1 on 6 matching bases. V was trimmed by 6 bases and J by 0 bases, leaving 8 bases between them. The CDR3 contains 13 residues. The germline CDR1 and CDR2 sequences are SGHAT and FQNNGV.

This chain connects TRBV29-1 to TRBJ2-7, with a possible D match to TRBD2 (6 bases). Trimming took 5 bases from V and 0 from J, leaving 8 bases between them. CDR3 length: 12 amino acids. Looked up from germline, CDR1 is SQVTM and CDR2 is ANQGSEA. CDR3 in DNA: TGCAGCGTTCGGGGGAACTCCTACGAGCAGTACTTC. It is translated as CSVRGNSYEQYF.

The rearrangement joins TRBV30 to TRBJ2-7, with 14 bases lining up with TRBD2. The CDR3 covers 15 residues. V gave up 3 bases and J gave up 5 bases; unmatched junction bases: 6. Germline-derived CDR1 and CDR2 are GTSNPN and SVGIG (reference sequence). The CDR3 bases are TGTGCCTGGAGCTTAACGGGACTAGCGGGAGACGAGCAGTACTTC. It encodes CAWSLTGLAGDEQYF.

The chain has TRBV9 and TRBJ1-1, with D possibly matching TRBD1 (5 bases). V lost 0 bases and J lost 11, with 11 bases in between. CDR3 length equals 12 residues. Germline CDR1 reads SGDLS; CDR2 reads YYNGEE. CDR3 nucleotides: TGTGCCAGCAGCGTAGGACAGCCCCACGCTTTCTTT. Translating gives CASSVGQPHAFF.

In nucleotides, the CDR3 is TGTGCCTGGAGGCCTGACAGGGGGCCTGGCAATTATAATGAAAAACTGTTTTTT. Protein product: CAWRPDRGPGNYNEKLFF. The V and J genes are TRBV30 and TRBJ1-4; 10 bases map to TRBD1. The CDR3 extends over 18 amino acids. The V and J ends lost 3 bases and 4 bases, in that order; junction bases with no gene match: 14. Looked up from germline, CDR1 is GTSNPN and CDR2 is SVGIG (reference sequence).

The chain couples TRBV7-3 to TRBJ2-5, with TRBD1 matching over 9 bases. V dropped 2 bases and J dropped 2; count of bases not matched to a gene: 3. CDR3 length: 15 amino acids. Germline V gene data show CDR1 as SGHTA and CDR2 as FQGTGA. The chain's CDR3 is CASSLGDRDQETQYF. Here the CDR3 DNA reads TGTGCCAGCAGCTTAGGGGACAGGGATCAAGAGACCCAGTACTTC.

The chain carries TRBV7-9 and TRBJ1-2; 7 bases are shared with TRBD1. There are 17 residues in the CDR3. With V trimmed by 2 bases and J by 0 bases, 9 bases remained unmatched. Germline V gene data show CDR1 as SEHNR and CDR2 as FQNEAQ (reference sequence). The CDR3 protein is CASSLSPPGQANYGYTF. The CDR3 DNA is TGTGCCAGCAGCTTAAGCCCACCTGGACAGGCTAACTATGGCTACACCTTC.

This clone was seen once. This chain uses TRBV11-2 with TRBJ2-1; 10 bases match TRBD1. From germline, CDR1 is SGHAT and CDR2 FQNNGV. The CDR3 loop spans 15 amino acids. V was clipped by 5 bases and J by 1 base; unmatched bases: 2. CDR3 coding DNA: TGTGCCAGCAGCCCGGGACAGGGGTCCTACAATGAGCAGTTCTTC. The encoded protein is CASSPGQGSYNEQFF.

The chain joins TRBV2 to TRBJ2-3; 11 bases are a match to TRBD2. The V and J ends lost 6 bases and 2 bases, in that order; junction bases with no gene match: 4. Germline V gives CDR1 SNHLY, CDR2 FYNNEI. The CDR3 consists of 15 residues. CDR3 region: CASRRTSGYTDTQYF. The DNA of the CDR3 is TGTGCCAGCAGGCGGACTAGCGGGTACACAGATACGCAGTATTTT. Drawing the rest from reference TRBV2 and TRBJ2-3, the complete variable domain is EPEVTQTPSHQVTQMGQEVILRCVPISNHLYFYWYRQILGQKVEFLVSFYNNEISEKSEIFDDQFSVERPDGSNFTLKIRSTKLEDSAMYFCASRRTSGYTDTQYFGPGTRLTVL.

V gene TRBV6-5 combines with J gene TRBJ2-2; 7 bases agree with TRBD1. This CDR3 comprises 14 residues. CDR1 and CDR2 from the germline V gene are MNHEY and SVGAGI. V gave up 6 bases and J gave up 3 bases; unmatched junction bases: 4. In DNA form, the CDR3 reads TGTGCCAGCAGACGCACAGGGGACACCGGGGAGCTGTTTTTT. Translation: CASRRTGDTGELFF.

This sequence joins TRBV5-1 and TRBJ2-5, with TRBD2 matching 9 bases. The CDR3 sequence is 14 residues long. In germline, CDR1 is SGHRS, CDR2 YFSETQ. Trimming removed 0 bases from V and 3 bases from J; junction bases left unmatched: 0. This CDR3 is CASSLASGEETQYF. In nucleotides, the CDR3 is TGCGCCAGCAGCTTGGCTAGCGGGGAAGAGACCCAGTACTTC.

The DNA for the CDR3 is TGTGCCAGCAGTTACTCGAGAACGAACACTGAAGCTTTCTTT. The encoded protein is CASSYSRTNTEAFF. This chain uses TRBV6-6 with TRBJ1-1, with D unresolved. The germline gives CDR1 MNHNY, CDR2 SVGAGI (reference sequence). This CDR3 region has 14 residues. V lost 0 bases, J lost 1 base, and 6 bases lay in between.

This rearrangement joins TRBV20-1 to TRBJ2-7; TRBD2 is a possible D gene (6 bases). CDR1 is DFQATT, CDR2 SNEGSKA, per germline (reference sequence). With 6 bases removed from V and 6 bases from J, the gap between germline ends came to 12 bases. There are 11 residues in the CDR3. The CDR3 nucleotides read TGCAGTGCCTCTACTAGCTCCGAGCAGTACTTC. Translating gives CSASTSSEQYF.

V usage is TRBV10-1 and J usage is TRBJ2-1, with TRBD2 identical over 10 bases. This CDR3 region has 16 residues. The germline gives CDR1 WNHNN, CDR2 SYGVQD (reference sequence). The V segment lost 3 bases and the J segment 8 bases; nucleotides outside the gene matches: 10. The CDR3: CASSDDPSGSSYEQFF. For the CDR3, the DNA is TGCGCCAGCAGTGACGATCCTAGCGGGAGTAGCTATGAGCAGTTCTTC.

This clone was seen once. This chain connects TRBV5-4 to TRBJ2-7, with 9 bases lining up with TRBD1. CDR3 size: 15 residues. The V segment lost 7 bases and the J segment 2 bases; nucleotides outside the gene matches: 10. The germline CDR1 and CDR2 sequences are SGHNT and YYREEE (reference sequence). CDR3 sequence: CASCLGGQGPYEQYF. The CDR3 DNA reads TGTGCCAGCTGCCTCGGGGGACAGGGTCCCTACGAGCAGTACTTC.

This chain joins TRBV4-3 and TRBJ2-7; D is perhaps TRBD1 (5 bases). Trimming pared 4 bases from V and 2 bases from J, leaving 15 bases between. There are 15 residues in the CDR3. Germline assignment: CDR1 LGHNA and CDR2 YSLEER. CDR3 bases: TGCGCCAGCAGCCTAAACGATGCAGGGACCTACGAGCAGTACTTC. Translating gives CASSLNDAGTYEQYF.

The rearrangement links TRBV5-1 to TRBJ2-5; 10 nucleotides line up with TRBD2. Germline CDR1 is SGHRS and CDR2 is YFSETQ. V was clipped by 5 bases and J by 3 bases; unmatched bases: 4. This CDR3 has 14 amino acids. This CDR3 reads CASRTLAGEETQYF. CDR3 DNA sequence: TGCGCCAGCAGAACTCTAGCGGGAGAAGAGACCCAGTACTTC.